These 26 T cell receptor beta chains share one sample of origin, sequenced in a study of cytomegalovirus exposure and HLA in healthy donors. The PCR employed 60 Vbeta primers together with 13 Jbeta primers. TCRdb's table, derived via immunoSEQ multiplex PCR, lists solely in-frame clones and lacks some. Among more than 60,000 clones, about four fifths were seen once, and the ten largest hold 3.5% to 5%. Sequenced material: PBMCs. The source is a woman younger than 45 in good health and CMV-seronegative.

The rearrangement uses TRBV20-1 and TRBJ2-7; D perhaps matches TRBD1 (6 bases). With 7 bases removed from V and 5 bases from J, the gap between germline ends came to 6 bases. Germline CDR1 is DFQATT and CDR2 is SNEGSKA (reference sequence). The CDR3 is 9 amino acids. Written as DNA, the CDR3 is TGCAGTGAGGGGGACGAGCAGTACTTC. Translating it yields CSEGDEQYF.

V usage is TRBV25-1 and J usage is TRBJ1-4, with D perhaps TRBD1 (5 bases). Germline CDR1 MGHDK, CDR2 SYGVNS. The CDR3 is 15 amino acids. Deletions cut 3 bases from V and 8 bases from J, with 16 bases between. CDR3: CASSETDRGLEKLFF. CDR3 coding DNA: TGTGCCAGCAGTGAGACCGACCGGGGACTGGAAAAACTGTTTTTT.

This clone was observed a handful of times. The gene calls are TRBV6-1 and TRBJ1-2; D is unclear. This CDR3 has 13 amino acids. In germline, CDR1 is MNHNS, CDR2 SASEGT. V lost 6 bases and J lost 5, with 13 bases in between. The CDR3: CASRPTETYGYTF. In nucleotides, the CDR3 is TGTGCCAGCAGACCCACAGAAACTTATGGCTACACCTTC.

The genes are TRBV11-2 and TRBJ1-6; D call uncertain. V was cut by 5 bases and J by 7 bases, with 15 bases left in between. This CDR3 comprises 15 residues. Germline CDR1 and CDR2: SGHAT and FQNNGV. The CDR3 nucleotides are TGTGCCAGCAGCGCCCTCCCGGGCGGGAATTCACCCCTCCACTTT. The encoded protein is CASSALPGGNSPLHF. The complete variable domain, with remaining parts taken from reference TRBV11-2 and TRBJ1-6, reads EAGVAQSPRYKIIEKRQSVAFWCNPISGHATLYWYQQILGQGPKLLIQFQNNGVVDDSQLPKDRFSAERLKGVDSTLKIQPAKLEDSAVYLCASSALPGGNSPLHFGNGTRLTVT.

The sample holds a few counts of this clone. V and J are TRBV11-3 and TRBJ2-3; D perhaps matches TRBD2 (5 bases). V was trimmed by 5 bases and J by 2 bases, leaving 20 bases between them. In germline, CDR1 is SGHNT, CDR2 YENEEA. The CDR3 sequence is 17 residues long. The CDR3 loop is CASSRGYSETITDTQYF. The CDR3 DNA reads as TGTGCCAGCAGCCGAGGCTATAGCGAGACTATCACAGATACGCAGTATTTT.

The rearrangement uses TRBV5-4 and TRBJ2-3; TRBD2 matches at 16 bases. V lost 4 bases to trimming and J lost 1 base; unmatched junction nucleotides: 6. The germline CDR1 and CDR2 sequences are SGHNT and YYREEE (reference sequence). This CDR3 comprises 18 residues. The CDR3 is CASSPGLAGGPRTDTQYF. The CDR3 nucleotides read TGTGCCAGCAGCCCGGGACTAGCGGGGGGGCCTCGCACAGATACGCAGTATTTT. Using reference TRBV5-4 and TRBJ2-3 for the parts outside the CDR3, the full variable domain is ETGVTQSPTHLIKTRGQQVTLRCSSQSGHNTVSWYQQALGQGPQFIFQYYREEENGRGNFPPRFSGLQFPNYSSELNVNALELDDSALYLCASSPGLAGGPRTDTQYFGPGTRLTVL.

The chain carries TRBV4-1 and TRBJ2-7; TRBD1 matches 7 bases. The CDR3 has 16 residues. Germline CDR1 is MGHRA and CDR2 is YSYEKL. With V trimmed by 4 bases and J by 6 bases, 15 bases remained unmatched. In DNA, the CDR3 is TGCGCCAGCAGCCCAGAACTCCCGAGAACAGGGGCCGAGCAGTACTTC. It codes for CASSPELPRTGAEQYF.

The V call is TRBV4-1, the J call TRBJ2-1; 8 positions agree with TRBD2. V dropped 4 bases and J dropped 0; count of bases not matched to a gene: 5. CDR1 and CDR2 (germline): MGHRA, YSYEKL. The length of the CDR3 is 16 residues. This chain's CDR3 is CASSPTGTSSYNEQFF. The CDR3 nucleotides are TGCGCCAGCAGCCCCACCGGGACTAGCTCCTACAATGAGCAGTTCTTC.

The chain uses TRBV10-3 and TRBJ2-7; no firm D call. Trimming cost V 6 bases and J 0 bases, with 12 bases left between them. Looked up from germline, CDR1 is ENHRY and CDR2 is SYGVKD. The CDR3 contains 14 residues. DNA of the CDR3: TGTGCCATCAGCATAACAACCACCTCCTACGAGCAGTACTTC. The encoded protein is CAISITTTSYEQYF.

This rearrangement joins TRBV7-2 to TRBJ1-2, with a possible D match to TRBD1 (6 bases). This CDR3 comprises 16 residues. Germline V gives CDR1 SGHTA, CDR2 FQGNSA. The ends were cut back, 5 bases at V and 6 bases at J, with 22 bases in the middle. The CDR3 sequence is CASSLSDGRGANGYTF. The CDR3 region has the DNA TGTGCCAGCAGCCTCAGCGACGGCAGGGGCGCGAATGGCTACACCTTC. Together with reference TRBV7-2 and TRBJ1-2, the CDR3 gives the full variable domain: GAGVSQSPSNKVTEKGKDVELRCDPISGHTALYWYRQSLGQGLEFLIYFQGNSAPDKSGLPSDRFSAERTGGSVSTLTIQRTQQEDSAVYLCASSLSDGRGANGYTFGSGTRLTVV.

The table lists this clone with a few counts. This sequence joins TRBV6-1 and TRBJ1-6; D might be TRBD1 (6 bases). Germline V CDR1 and CDR2: MNHNS, SASEGT. This CDR3 has 19 residues. V lost 1 base, J lost 0 bases, and 16 bases lay in between. The CDR3 spells CASSEVGAPRFSYNSPLHF. The CDR3 DNA follows: TGTGCCAGCAGTGAAGTGGGGGCGCCTCGGTTCTCCTATAATTCACCCCTCCACTTT.

This clone has just a few counts. The chain links TRBV4-1 to TRBJ2-1; a weak D match, TRBD2 (6 bases). This CDR3 region has 15 residues. The germline V and J ends were trimmed by 1 base and 3 bases, with 10 bases remaining between them. Germline V CDR1 and CDR2: MGHRA, YSYEKL. In DNA, the CDR3 is TGCGCCAGCAGCCAAGGGGTAGCGGACTACAATGAGCAGTTCTTC. Encoded protein: CASSQGVADYNEQFF.

This chain connects TRBV27 to TRBJ2-1; perhaps TRBD2 as D (7 bases). The CDR3 has 14 residues. V gave up 6 bases and J gave up 8 bases, with 17 bases separating them. CDR1 and CDR2 from the germline V gene are MNHEY and SMNVEV (reference sequence). CDR3 sequence (DNA): TGTGCCAGCAGCCGTTGGGGGGGGCATGATGAGCAGTTCTTC. Protein product: CASSRWGGHDEQFF.

This clone was counted only a few times. This chain links TRBV6-1 with TRBJ2-2; D is ambiguous. Trimming took off 3 bases at V and 1 base at J, with 9 bases between the two ends. The germline CDR1 and CDR2 sequences are MNHNS and SASEGT. The CDR3 loop spans 15 amino acids. For the CDR3, the DNA is TGTGCCAGCAGTGAGTCGGCAGGGAACACCGGGGAGCTGTTTTTT. This sequence encodes CASSESAGNTGELFF.

This chain joins TRBV28 and TRBJ2-7, with D maybe TRBD1 (6 bases). CDR1 is MDHEN, CDR2 SYDVKM, per germline. Trimming removed 6 bases at V and 1 base at J, with 10 bases between. The CDR3 contains 13 residues. The CDR3 DNA is TGTGCCAGCAGCCCAGGACAGTCCTACGAGCAGTACTTC. Translating gives CASSPGQSYEQYF.

The chain combines TRBV2 with TRBJ1-2; D not certain. This CDR3 contains 11 residues. Per germline, CDR1 SNHLY and CDR2 FYNNEI. Trimming removed 5 bases at V and 14 bases at J, with 15 bases between. The CDR3 here is CASSISPSQTF. CDR3 coding DNA: TGTGCCAGCAGTATTAGTCCTTCTCAAACCTTC.

V usage is TRBV30 and J usage is TRBJ2-1, with TRBD2 identical over 8 bases. This CDR3 comprises 14 residues. V was clipped by 4 bases and J by 8 bases; unmatched bases: 10. Germline V gives CDR1 GTSNPN, CDR2 SVGIG (reference sequence). Written as DNA, the CDR3 is TGTGCCTGGACAGCGGGAGCTAGCCACGATGAGCAGTTCTTC. The encoded protein is CAWTAGASHDEQFF.

J is TRBJ2-7 and V is TRBV10-2, with 9 bases lining up with TRBD1. Germline V lookup: CDR1 WSHSY, CDR2 SAAADI. After removal of 5 bases from V and 5 bases from J, the junction contained 7 bases not matched to a gene. There are 14 residues in the CDR3. The CDR3 DNA reads TGCGCCAGCAGTAGGACAGGGGAGAAACACGAGCAGTACTTC. Translated, it gives CASSRTGEKHEQYF.

This clone was found a few times. J is TRBJ2-1 and V is TRBV4-1, with TRBD2 matching over 10 bases. V lost 1 base, J lost 6 bases, and 6 bases stayed unmatched. Germline assignment: CDR1 MGHRA and CDR2 YSYEKL. The CDR3 spans 16 residues. The CDR3 nucleotides read TGCGCCAGCAGCCAAGTATCAGCGGGAGGGTTCAATGAGCAGTTCTTC. This sequence encodes CASSQVSAGGFNEQFF.

The gene calls are TRBV6-1 and TRBJ1-1; TRBD1 is a possible D gene (6 bases). This CDR3 has 14 amino acids. V lost 1 base to trimming and J lost 1 base, with 7 bases between them. Germline-derived CDR1 and CDR2 are MNHNS and SASEGT. The CDR3 sequence is CASSEGQANTEAFF. The CDR3 bases are TGTGCCAGCAGTGAAGGACAGGCGAACACTGAAGCTTTCTTT.

A few counts support this clone. V usage is TRBV11-1 and J usage is TRBJ2-7, with D maybe TRBD2 (6 bases). CDR3 size: 12 residues. Trimming took 5 bases from V and 2 from J, leaving 7 bases between them. CDR1 is SGHAT, CDR2 FQDESV, per germline (reference sequence). The CDR3: CASSGGTYEQYF. CDR3 nucleotide sequence: TGTGCCAGCAGCGGGGGGACCTACGAGCAGTACTTC.

This chain joins TRBV5-6 and TRBJ2-7; perhaps TRBD2 as D (6 bases). V was pared by 4 bases and J by 2 bases, with 10 bases between. The length of the CDR3 is 13 residues. Looked up from germline, CDR1 is SGHDT and CDR2 is YYEEEE. CDR3 coding DNA: TGTGCCAGCAGCCCTCCGGGAGCCTACGAGCAGTACTTC. It is translated as CASSPPGAYEQYF.

The chain is built from TRBV30 and TRBJ1-2; D unresolved. The V gene's germline CDR1 is GTSNPN and CDR2 SVGIG (reference sequence). The V gene lost 0 bases and the J gene lost 0 bases, with 8 bases spanning the gap. The CDR3 runs to 14 residues. The CDR3 nucleotides are TGTGCCTGGAGTGTACAGCTTACTAACTATGGCTACACCTTC. Amino acids: CAWSVQLTNYGYTF.

The V call is TRBV11-2, the J call TRBJ2-2; D is unclear. Trimming took off 4 bases at V and 11 bases at J, with 5 bases between the two ends. The CDR3 is 10 residues long. Germline CDR1 reads SGHAT; CDR2 reads FQNNGV. CDR3 sequence: CASSSVELFF. CDR3 in DNA: TGTGCCAGCAGCTCCGTAGAGCTGTTTTTT.

V is TRBV2 and J is TRBJ2-7, with TRBD1 matching over 10 bases. The V segment lost 4 bases and the J segment 6 bases; nucleotides outside the gene matches: 9. This CDR3 spans 15 amino acids. From germline, CDR1 is SNHLY and CDR2 FYNNEI. The CDR3 here is CASSAFLGQGREQYF. CDR3 DNA sequence: TGTGCCAGCAGTGCTTTTTTGGGACAGGGGCGCGAGCAGTACTTC.

This sequence joins TRBV7-2 and TRBJ2-1; a possible D gene is TRBD2 (5 bases). The germline V gene has CDR1 SGHTA and CDR2 FQGNSA. Deletions cut 1 base from V and 3 bases from J, with 10 bases between. This CDR3 has 15 residues. Written as DNA, the CDR3 is TGTGCCAGCAGCTTAGGCGGGTCCGTCTACAATGAGCAGTTCTTC. This translates into CASSLGGSVYNEQFF.